This TCR beta chain originates from a study of blood T cells in healthy people across ages. Study-wide findings and caveats: The CMV status of each donor remained undetermined, and this could have confounded shifts in expanded clonotypes.

Comments on this clonotype: Its antigen is as yet unknown.

PCR was performed a second time for about 7 to 12 cycles using a sample-barcoded 5' primer and a J-beta primer mix. Each CDR3 protein gets one entry after TCRdb re-called the 5' RACE reads with MiXCR. Of roughly 560,000 distinct CDR3 sequences listed, about 25% were seen once; the top ten hold under 9%. CDR3 length equals 17 residues. From germline, CDR1 is KGHSH and CDR2 LQKENI. Trimming took 4 bases from V and 0 from J, leaving 16 bases between them. The same specimen was also included in a second study, on T cells of mothers and their children.

This rearrangement joins TRBV18 to TRBJ2-4, with D possibly matching TRBD2 (5 bases). The TCR comes from a boy between 5 and 17 years old in good health. Sequenced material: blood. The chain's CDR3 is CASSQEDWSIAKNIQYF. In nucleotides, the CDR3 is TGTGCCAGCTCACAGGAGGACTGGTCGATAGCCAAAAACATTCAGTACTTC.